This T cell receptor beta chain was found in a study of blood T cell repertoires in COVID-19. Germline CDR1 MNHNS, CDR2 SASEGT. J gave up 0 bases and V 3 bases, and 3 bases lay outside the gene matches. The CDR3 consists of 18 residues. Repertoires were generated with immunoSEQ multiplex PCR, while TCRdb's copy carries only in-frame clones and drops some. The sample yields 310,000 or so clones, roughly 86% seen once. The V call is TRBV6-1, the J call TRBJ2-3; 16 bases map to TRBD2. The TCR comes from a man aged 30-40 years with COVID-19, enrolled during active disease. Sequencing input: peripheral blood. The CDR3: CASSEGLAGGPSTDTQYF. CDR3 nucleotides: TGTGCCAGCAGTGAGGGACTAGCGGGGGGGCCGAGCACAGATACGCAGTATTTT.